This T cell receptor (beta chain) originates from a study of OX40 agonist ivuxolimab in advanced cancers. Study-wide background: Treatment of patients was with ivuxolimab, an agonistic anti-OX40 (CD134) antibody.

Details on this clone: Antigen unknown.

Assay: immunoSEQ multiplex PCR; the TCRdb copy retains only in-frame clones and omits some. The data show tens of thousands of clones, around four fifths seen once. Whole-study results and caveats: Partial responders receiving 0.1-3.0 mg/kg showed among the lowest clonal expansion. Clonal expansion was seen in CD4+ and CD8+ blood T cells by week 6 at 0.1 to 3.0 mg/kg.

Autoimmune disease history or systemic immunosuppression led to patients being barred. Germline assignment: CDR1 MNHEY and CDR2 SMNVEV (reference sequence). This CDR3 is 15 amino acids long. V shed 2 bases, J shed 2 bases, and the junction held 5 bases outside the gene matches. The rearrangement joins TRBV27 to TRBJ1-1; TRBD1 matches 7 bases. The receptor was derived from an adult with an advanced solid tumor such as melanoma, head and neck, liver or kidney cancer. The sequencing here drew on CD4+ or CD8+ T cells sorted from blood, taken in a trial of the OX40 agonist ivuxolimab. CDR3 coding DNA: TGTGCCAGCAGTTTAGGAGGGGGCCATAACACTGAAGCTTTCTTT. This sequence encodes CASSLGGGHNTEAFF.